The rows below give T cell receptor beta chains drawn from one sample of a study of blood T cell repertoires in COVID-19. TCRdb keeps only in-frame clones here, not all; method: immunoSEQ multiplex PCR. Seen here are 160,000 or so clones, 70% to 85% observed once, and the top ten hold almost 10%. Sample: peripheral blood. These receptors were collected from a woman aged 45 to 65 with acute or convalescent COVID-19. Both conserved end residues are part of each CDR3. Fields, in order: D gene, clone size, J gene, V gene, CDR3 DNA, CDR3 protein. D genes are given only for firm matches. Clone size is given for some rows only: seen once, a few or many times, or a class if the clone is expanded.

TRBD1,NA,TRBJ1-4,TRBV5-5,TGTGCCAGCAGCGCAACCGGGACAGGAGGTGAAAAACTGTTTTTT,CASSATGTGGEKLFF
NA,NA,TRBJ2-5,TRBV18,TGTGCCAGCTCATCGGGAGAGTCATCAAACTTC,CASSSGESSNF
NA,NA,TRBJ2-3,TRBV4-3,TGCGCCAGCAGCCAAGCCCGGACAGCTACAGATACGCAGTATTTT,CASSQARTATDTQYF
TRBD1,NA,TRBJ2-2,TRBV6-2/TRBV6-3,TGTGCCAGCAGTTACTCTAGGACAGGGGAGAGCACCGGGGAGCTGTTTTTT,CASSYSRTGESTGELFF
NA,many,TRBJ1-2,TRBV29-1,TGCAGCGTCACGGGACTGGACCCCAACGGCTACACCTTC,CSVTGLDPNGYTF
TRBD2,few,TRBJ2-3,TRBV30,TGTGCCTGGAGTGGACTAGCGGGTAGCACAGATACGCAGTATTTT,CAWSGLAGSTDTQYF
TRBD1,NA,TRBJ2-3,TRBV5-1,TGCGCCAGCAGCCCCGGGACAGCAATATACACAGATACGCAGTATTTT,CASSPGTAIYTDTQYF
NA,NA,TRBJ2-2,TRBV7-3,TGTGCCAGCAGCGTACAAAACACCGGGGAGCTGTTTTTT,CASSVQNTGELFF
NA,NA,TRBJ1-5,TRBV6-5,TGTGCCAGCAGTATCCGGGCCGGGAGTCAGCCCCAGCATTTT,CASSIRAGSQPQHF
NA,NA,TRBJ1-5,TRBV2,TGTGCCAGCAGTGTGGGGGCACATAGCAATCAGCCCCAGCATTTT,CASSVGAHSNQPQHF
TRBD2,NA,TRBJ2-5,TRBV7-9,TGTGCCAGCAGCTTCTTGACTATGGCGGGGGGTTTCCAAGAGACCCAGTACTTC,CASSFLTMAGGFQETQYF
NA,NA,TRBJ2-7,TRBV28,TGTGCCAGCGCGGGCACCTACGAGCAGTACTTC,CASAGTYEQYF
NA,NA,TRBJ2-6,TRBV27,TGTGCCAGCAGTTCGATTTGGGGCGGGGTATCCGGGGCCAACGTCCTGACTTTC,CASSSIWGGVSGANVLTF
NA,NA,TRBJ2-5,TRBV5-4,TGTGCCAGCAGCTTCCGGGGGGCAAGGGGAGAGACCCAGTACTTC,CASSFRGARGETQYF